This is a list of T cell receptor beta chains from one sample in a study of monozygotic twins with inflammatory bowel disease. With the 5' RACE reads reprocessed, TCRdb shows one record per CDR3 protein and no DNA. The sample table includes about 450,000 distinct CDR3 sequences. Source material: blood. These receptors were collected from a human donor with ulcerative colitis or Crohn's disease, or a healthy co-twin of an affected twin (not recorded which). CDR3s include the opening cysteine and the closing phenylalanine or tryptophan.

CDR3 protein: CASSYAGGTGSSYEQYF; J gene: TRBJ2-7; V gene: TRBV25-1
CDR3 protein: CASSPSGGGLQETQYF; J gene: TRBJ2-5; V gene: TRBV6-1
CDR3 protein: CASSETGRQWGTDTQYF; J gene: TRBJ2-3; V gene: TRBV2
CDR3 protein: CASSGRESTEAFF; J gene: TRBJ1-1; V gene: TRBV5-1
CDR3 protein: CASSSRLATNYNEQFF; J gene: TRBJ2-1; V gene: TRBV11-2
CDR3 protein: CASSPLPGSEAFF; J gene: TRBJ1-1; V gene: TRBV3-1
CDR3 protein: CASSPGQPAQETQYF; J gene: TRBJ2-5; V gene: TRBV5-1
CDR3 protein: CSAVVDRGLNQPQHF; J gene: TRBJ1-5; V gene: TRBV20-1
CDR3 protein: CSALTGPGDGYTF; J gene: TRBJ1-2; V gene: TRBV29-1
CDR3 protein: CASSITGTKKTETQYF; J gene: TRBJ2-5; V gene: TRBV7-2
CDR3 protein: CASRFLRNEQFF; J gene: TRBJ2-1; V gene: TRBV5-1
CDR3 protein: CASSGGTPTEAFF; J gene: TRBJ1-1; V gene: TRBV10-2
CDR3 protein: CASSLGTLASGNEQFF; J gene: TRBJ2-1; V gene: TRBV5-8
CDR3 protein: CASSLRVIQGAGEAFF; J gene: TRBJ1-1; V gene: TRBV5-6
CDR3 protein: CASSFRQGASYNSPLHF; J gene: TRBJ1-6; V gene: TRBV27
CDR3 protein: CASSLGGDAGYTF; J gene: TRBJ1-2; V gene: TRBV12-3/TRBV12-4
CDR3 protein: CASSSTGAAAEAFF; J gene: TRBJ1-1; V gene: TRBV7-9
CDR3 protein: CASSPDVNTEAFF; J gene: TRBJ1-1; V gene: TRBV18